The present T cell receptor beta chain was sequenced within a study of blood T cell repertoires in COVID-19. The wider study: T cells, B-cell-depleted T cells, or PBMCs supplied cDNA or gDNA.

How the authors handled the data: How many nucleated cells were present was estimated from reference gene primer amplification. Sequencing was performed with immunoSEQ multiplex PCR; in TCRdb, only in-frame clones are kept and a portion is missing. The D gene and trimming were derived from the DNA, and the V and J assignments and clone size from that table. The profile shows approximately 170,000 clones, roughly 86% of them singletons. The CDR3 is 16 residues long. With 1 base removed from V and 2 bases from J, the gap between germline ends came to 14 bases. Germline V CDR1 and CDR2: LGHNA, YSLEER. This rearrangement joins TRBV4-3 to TRBJ1-2; no definite D call. The sequencing sample was made of peripheral blood. The TCR comes from a woman of 80 years or more in a cohort sampled during active or convalescent COVID-19. The CDR3 DNA reads TGCGCCAGCAGCCAAGCATACAGCTCTGGCAACTATGGCTACACCTTC. Encoded protein: CASSQAYSSGNYGYTF.